This T cell receptor beta chain was captured by sequencing in a study of glioma-infiltrating T cells after dendritic cell vaccination. About the study: At biweekly intervals, patients got three intradermal dendritic cell vaccine injections.

This CDR3 contains 15 residues. Germline V gene sequence: CDR1 LNHDA, CDR2 SQIVND (reference sequence). Trimming took 5 bases from V and 1 from J, leaving 15 bases between them. Primers: 60 V beta forward and 13 J beta reverse. Sequenced by immunoSEQ multiplex PCR; TCRdb stores in-frame clones only, minus some. The repertoire holds 70,000 to 100,000 clones, with 75% to 90% as singletons. The time point denotes: after dendritic cell vaccination, including at tumor progression/relapse. The TCR comes from a human donor with glioblastoma. The sample in question was blood, obtained after dendritic cell vaccination. This sequence joins TRBV19 and TRBJ2-7; tentatively, D is TRBD1 (5 bases). This CDR3 is CASSATLDSSYEQYF. CDR3 DNA sequence: TGTGCCAGTAGTGCTACCCTAGACAGTTCCTACGAGCAGTACTTC.